Below are 5 T cell receptor beta chains sequenced from a single sample in a study of T cell responses to AZD1222 COVID-19 vaccine. The protocol was immunoSEQ multiplex PCR, while the TCRdb copy is restricted to in-frame clones and leaves out a portion. The sample includes roughly 190,000 clones, around 92% of them seen just once. The sample here was peripheral blood, taken on day 0 of AZD1222 vaccination. The receptor set was obtained from an adult in good health.

The chain uses TRBV30 and TRBJ1-4; weak D call: TRBD1 (6 bases). Trimming shortened V by 1 base and J by 6 bases, and 12 bases separated the two germline ends. CDR1 and CDR2 from the germline V gene are GTSNPN and SVGIG (reference sequence). This CDR3 contains 14 residues. The CDR3 here is CAWSDTGIDEKLFF. CDR3 coding DNA: TGTGCCTGGAGTGATACAGGGATCGATGAAAAACTGTTTTTT.

This chain uses TRBV2 with TRBJ1-1; D perhaps matches TRBD1 (6 bases). Trimming cost V 4 bases and J 0 bases, with 12 bases left between them. In germline, CDR1 is SNHLY, CDR2 FYNNEI. The CDR3 is 15 amino acids. For the CDR3, the DNA is TGTGCCAGCAGTGTCCGGACAGCCATGAACACTGAAGCTTTCTTT. This codes for CASSVRTAMNTEAFF.

The gene calls are TRBV7-9 and TRBJ1-4, with unresolved D. V lost 2 bases to trimming and J lost 8 bases, with 6 bases between them. Per germline, CDR1 SEHNR and CDR2 FQNEAQ (reference sequence). The CDR3 runs to 12 residues. CDR3 sequence (DNA): TGTGCCAGCAGCTTATCTCGGGAAAAACTGTTTTTT. The encoded protein is CASSLSREKLFF.

The chain combines TRBV6-5 with TRBJ2-1; a possible D gene is TRBD1 (6 bases). CDR1 and CDR2 (germline): MNHEY, SVGAGI. This CDR3 spans 15 amino acids. The V gene lost 4 bases and the J gene lost 4 bases, with 14 bases spanning the gap. CDR3 amino acids: CASSSAGAGYNEQFF. The CDR3 DNA is TGTGCCAGCAGTTCAGCAGGGGCCGGTTACAATGAGCAGTTCTTC.

The chain is built from TRBV5-1 and TRBJ2-5, with 9 bases that match TRBD2. Looked up from germline, CDR1 is SGHRS and CDR2 is YFSETQ. CDR3 length: 17 amino acids. After removal of 2 bases from V and 5 bases from J, the junction contained 13 bases not matched to a gene. DNA for the CDR3: TGCGCCAGCAGCTTTAGCGGGGGTTTGGGGTCCGTTGAGACCCAGTACTTC. It yields the protein CASSFSGGLGSVETQYF. Looking up the rest from reference TRBV5-1 and TRBJ2-5 gives the full variable domain: KAGVTQTPRYLIKTRGQQVTLSCSPISGHRSVSWYQQTPGQGLQFLFEYFSETQRNKGNFPGRFSGRQFSNSRSEMNVSTLELGDSALYLCASSFSGGLGSVETQYFGPGTRLLVL.